This paragraph covers one T cell receptor beta chain sequence. The antigen is unknown. These data belong to a study of vaccination effects on CD4 cells after COVID-19. Sequencing used immunoSEQ multiplex PCR; TCRdb keeps in-frame clones, though not all of them. The sample shows about 15,000 clones, 76% of them seen only once. There are 9 residues in the CDR3. V was cut by 11 bases and J by 15 bases, with 14 bases left in between. Expansion of antigen-specific CD4+ T cells with viral peptide pools was carried out by the ViraFEST assay before sequencing. Scientists isolated CD4+ T cells after an approximately ten-day culture period ended. SARS-CoV-2 infection was confirmed by PCR in the person between March and December 2020. It was two doses of either the BNT162b2 or mRNA-1273 vaccine that participants received. The authors exchanged half the medium for IL-2 medium on days 3 and 7.

This clonotype was sampled from a human donor who had a prior SARS-CoV-2 infection. The input for sequencing was CD4+ T cells from PBMCs cultured with HCoV-NL63 spike peptides, taken after COVID-19 vaccination. V is TRBV12-3 or TRBV12-4 and J is TRBJ2-4; tentative D call: TRBD2 (7 bases). In nucleotides, the CDR3 is TGTGCCCACTGCGGGGGCAGGTACTTC. It codes for CAHCGGRYF.